A single sample is the source of the 23 T cell receptor beta chains below, sequenced in a study of PD-1 blockade in mismatch repair-deficient tumors. Generated by immunoSEQ multiplex PCR, the TCRdb table keeps only in-frame clones and is missing some. The sample holds approximately 80,000 clones, 80% to 90% seen once. The sample here was peripheral blood, taken 44 weeks after starting pembrolizumab. These TCRs come from an adult with mismatch repair-deficient cancer.

V usage is TRBV14 and J usage is TRBJ1-3, with 7 bases that match TRBD1. V was pared by 3 bases and J by 7 bases, with 6 bases of the junction left unmatched. The CDR3 totals 14 residues. Germline CDR1 reads SGHDN; CDR2 reads FVKESK. The CDR3 spells CASSHATGHNTIYF. CDR3 bases: TGTGCCAGCAGCCATGCGACAGGGCACAACACCATATATTTT.

The chain carries TRBV7-9 and TRBJ2-5; D perhaps matches TRBD2 (6 bases). Germline V gives CDR1 SEHNR, CDR2 FQNEAQ (reference sequence). Trimming cost V 1 base and J 1 base, with 10 bases left between them. This CDR3 is 15 amino acids long. CDR3 nucleotide sequence: TGTGCCAGCAGCTTAGTTTCCGGGGGCCAAGAGACCCAGTACTTC. Protein sequence: CASSLVSGGQETQYF.

The V and J genes are TRBV27 and TRBJ2-5; 9 bases align to TRBD1. This CDR3 has 16 amino acids. The junction had 13 bases not matched to a gene; V was cut back by 6 bases and J by 5 bases. Germline CDR1 and CDR2: MNHEY and SMNVEV (reference sequence). The CDR3 bases are TGTGCCAGCAGACAGGGGGCTGGTTATCGTGTGGAGACCCAGTACTTC. Protein product: CASRQGAGYRVETQYF.

This chain connects TRBV9 to TRBJ2-7, with 7 bases aligning to TRBD2. CDR3 length: 18 amino acids. The germline V gene encodes CDR1 SGDLS and CDR2 YYNGEE. J was trimmed by 0 bases and V by 1 base; bases with no gene match: 13. This chain's CDR3 is CASSVQAETSAFSYEQYF. DNA of the CDR3: TGTGCCAGCAGCGTACAGGCCGAAACTAGCGCCTTCTCCTACGAGCAGTACTTC.

J is TRBJ2-5 and V is TRBV28; D is undetermined. Germline loops: CDR1 MDHEN, CDR2 SYDVKM. The CDR3 runs to 12 residues. V lost 6 bases and J lost 5, with 10 bases in between. The CDR3 DNA sequence: TGTGCCAGCAGAGTGGGCGGCGAGACCCAGTACTTC. This sequence encodes CASRVGGETQYF.

Comments on this clone: Other DNA sequences in this sample translate to the same CDR3. This chain links TRBV6-5 with TRBJ2-2; D not resolved. With 5 bases removed from V and 3 bases from J, the gap between germline ends came to 4 bases. The V gene's germline CDR1 is MNHEY and CDR2 SVGAGI. This CDR3 comprises 12 residues. CDR3 nucleotides: TGTGCCAGCAGTCGTGACACCGGGGAGCTGTTTTTT. The encoded protein is CASSRDTGELFF.

This rearrangement joins TRBV12-5 to TRBJ2-1; 8 nucleotides agree with TRBD1. V gave up 1 base and J gave up 8 bases; unmatched junction bases: 28. The CDR3 is 22 amino acids. The germline V gene encodes CDR1 LGHNT and CDR2 FRNRAP. The CDR3 loop is CASGLDLRATLLDRVNFYEQFF. CDR3 DNA sequence: TGTGCTAGTGGTTTGGACTTGAGGGCGACACTCTTGGACAGGGTTAATTTCTATGAGCAGTTCTTC.

V and J are TRBV7-9 and TRBJ2-3; no reliable D call. The CDR3 length is 10 residues. Per the germline V gene, CDR1 is SEHNR and CDR2 is FQNEAQ (reference sequence). Trimming took off 1 base at V and 14 bases at J, with 7 bases between the two ends. CDR3 nucleotide sequence: TGTGCCAGCAGCTTAGACCGTCCGTATTTT. Translated, it gives CASSLDRPYF.

V and J are TRBV6-5 and TRBJ2-7; 8 bases align to TRBD2. The V segment lost 7 bases and the J segment 6 bases; nucleotides outside the gene matches: 14. Germline CDR1 and CDR2: MNHEY and SVGAGI. The CDR3 runs to 15 residues. The CDR3 DNA is TGTGCCAGCACCCCCCCAGGGACTAGTAGGACCGAGCAGTACTTC. It is translated as CASTPPGTSRTEQYF.

The V gene is TRBV6-6, the J gene TRBJ1-2; 7 bases are shared with TRBD1. CDR3 size: 13 residues. The V gene end was trimmed by 6 bases and the J gene end by 4 bases; junction bases not matched to a gene: 5. CDR1 and CDR2 (germline): MNHNY, SVGAGI (reference sequence). CDR3 DNA sequence: TGTGCCAGCAGCCCCGACAGGGCCTATGGCTACACCTTC. Translation: CASSPDRAYGYTF.

The chain joins TRBV6-6 to TRBJ1-5; D is possibly TRBD1 (5 bases). The CDR3 spans 12 residues. Germline-derived CDR1 and CDR2 are MNHNY and SVGAGI (reference sequence). Trimming took 7 bases from V and 2 from J, leaving 6 bases between them. The CDR3 protein is CASIGGNQPQHF. The CDR3 nucleotides read TGTGCCAGCATAGGGGGCAATCAGCCCCAGCATTTT.

The rearrangement joins TRBV11-3 to TRBJ2-3; a possible D gene is TRBD2 (5 bases). CDR1 and CDR2 (germline): SGHNT, YENEEA. V was clipped by 1 base and J by 1 base, with 6 bases between them. There are 14 residues in the CDR3. Here the CDR3 DNA reads TGTGCCAGCAGCTTAGCAGCGGGCACAGATACGCAGTATTTT. Its protein product is CASSLAAGTDTQYF.

CDR3 nucleotide sequence: TGCGCCAGCAGCTTGACCCAGGTCCCGTCTAGCGGGAGTTGGGAGCAGTACTTC. It codes for CASSLTQVPSSGSWEQYF. The rearrangement links TRBV5-1 to TRBJ2-7, with TRBD2 matching 10 bases. Unmatched junction bases numbered 17, after V lost 1 base and J lost 7 bases. The CDR3 totals 18 residues. Germline loops: CDR1 SGHRS, CDR2 YFSETQ. The entire variable domain, with the rest obtained from reference TRBV5-1 and TRBJ2-7, is as follows: KAGVTQTPRYLIKTRGQQVTLSCSPISGHRSVSWYQQTPGQGLQFLFEYFSETQRNKGNFPGRFSGRQFSNSRSEMNVSTLELGDSALYLCASSLTQVPSSGSWEQYFGPGTRLTVT.

The genes are TRBV19 and TRBJ2-7; 8 nucleotides line up with TRBD1. V lost 8 bases, J lost 5 bases, and 14 bases stayed unmatched. This CDR3 has 15 amino acids. Germline V gene lookup returns CDR1 LNHDA and CDR2 SQIVND (reference sequence). CDR3 amino acids: CASGIRAGGQDEQYF. The CDR3, as DNA: TGTGCCAGTGGGATAAGGGCAGGGGGCCAGGACGAGCAGTACTTC.

CDR3 coding DNA: TGTGCCAGCAGCTTTGGGCGGTCGTCAGGGACCCAGTACTTC. It yields the protein CASSFGRSSGTQYF. The gene calls are TRBV11-3 and TRBJ2-5; D gene uncertain. The CDR3 contains 14 residues. With 3 bases removed from V and 7 bases from J, the gap between germline ends came to 15 bases. The germline gives CDR1 SGHNT, CDR2 YENEEA.

The gene calls are TRBV25-1 and TRBJ2-7; D not resolved. The CDR3 covers 14 residues. The germline V gene has CDR1 MGHDK and CDR2 SYGVNS. Trimming removed 6 bases from V and 2 bases from J, with 14 bases in between. The CDR3 nucleotides are TGTGCCAGCAGACCCTGGATGGGAACCTACGAGCAGTACTTC. It translates to CASRPWMGTYEQYF.

This clone was counted only a few times. The rearrangement uses TRBV19 and TRBJ2-7, with D maybe TRBD2 (5 bases). The CDR3 is made up of 13 amino acids. The germline V gene encodes CDR1 LNHDA and CDR2 SQIVND (reference sequence). V lost 5 bases, J lost 7 bases, and 15 bases lay in between. The CDR3 loop is CASSAGGLVEQYF. The CDR3, as DNA: TGTGCCAGTAGTGCGGGTGGTTTAGTGGAGCAGTACTTC.

This chain uses TRBV6-5 with TRBJ2-7, with TRBD1 identical over 7 bases. The V segment lost 0 bases and the J segment 3 bases; nucleotides outside the gene matches: 2. CDR1 is MNHEY and CDR2 is SVGAGI in the germline V gene. This CDR3 spans 14 amino acids. The CDR3 DNA follows: TGTGCCAGCAGTTACTCGAGGACAGGCTACGAGCAGTACTTC. The encoded protein is CASSYSRTGYEQYF.

The chain has TRBV27 and TRBJ1-4; D is unclear. The CDR3 covers 13 residues. V gave up 6 bases and J gave up 7 bases, with 12 bases separating them. Germline lookup yields CDR1 MNHEY and CDR2 SMNVEV (reference sequence). The chain's CDR3 is CASSLAYREKLFF. The CDR3, as DNA: TGTGCCAGCAGCCTCGCGTACCGTGAAAAACTGTTTTTT.

This clone was seen just once. The CDR3 nucleotides read TGTGCCAGCAGCTTAGGTGGGCGTGATTCGGGCTATGGCTACACCTTC. It translates to CASSLGGRDSGYGYTF. The chain links TRBV7-6 to TRBJ1-2, with unresolved D. Germline V CDR1 and CDR2: SGHVS, FNYEAQ. CDR3 length: 16 residues. V gave up 1 base and J gave up 4 bases, with 16 bases separating them.

This rearrangement joins TRBV25-1 to TRBJ1-5; D call uncertain. The CDR3 spans 15 residues. Trimming shortened V by 4 bases and J by 0 bases, and 10 bases separated the two germline ends. Germline V gives CDR1 MGHDK, CDR2 SYGVNS. The CDR3 sequence is CASSGAFASNQPQHF. As DNA, the CDR3 is TGTGCCAGCAGTGGGGCCTTCGCTAGCAATCAGCCCCAGCATTTT.

At least ten counts were recorded for this clone. This same CDR3 is encoded by further DNA sequences in the sample. The chain employs TRBV27 and TRBJ2-2, with a tentative D call TRBD2 (6 bases). The ends were cut back, 2 bases at V and 4 bases at J, with 8 bases in the middle. This CDR3 has 14 residues. Germline loops: CDR1 MNHEY, CDR2 SMNVEV (reference sequence). This chain's CDR3 is CASSLSGLTGELFF. Written as DNA, the CDR3 is TGTGCCAGCAGTTTAAGCGGGCTCACCGGGGAGCTGTTTTTT.

The V and J genes are TRBV7-9 and TRBJ1-4, with D unresolved. CDR1 SEHNR and CDR2 FQNEAQ come from the germline V gene (reference sequence). This CDR3 has 15 amino acids. V lost 1 base to trimming and J lost 8 bases, with 14 bases between them. The CDR3 DNA reads as TGTGCCAGCAGCTTAGTAGGTCGGGCCGGCGAAAAACTGTTTTTT. Translation: CASSLVGRAGEKLFF.